This TCR beta chain comes out of a study of OX40 agonist ivuxolimab in advanced cancers. At the level of the study: The dose-escalation cohort was roughly 83% male, with a mean age of about 60 years, ranging roughly 23 to 79. Eligibility admitted prior anti-PD-1, anti-PD-L1 or anti-CTLA-4 therapy; about 40% had some. Study-wide findings and caveats: CD4+ and CD8+ T cells in blood underwent clonal expansion by week 6 at 0.1 to 3.0 mg/kg.

Points on this clone: The target antigen is unknown.

Profiled with immunoSEQ multiplex PCR; TCRdb holds only in-frame clones, not every one. The profile shows about 130,000 clones, 90% to 95% of them singletons. The clonotype comes from an adult with an advanced solid tumor such as melanoma, head and neck, liver or kidney cancer. The specimen comprised CD4+ or CD8+ T cells sorted from blood, sampled in a trial of the OX40 agonist ivuxolimab.

CDR3 loop: CASSFGPGQASYEQYF. The CDR3, as DNA: TGTGCCAGCAGCTTTGGTCCGGGACAGGCCTCCTACGAGCAGTACTTC. The V and J genes are TRBV5-4 and TRBJ2-7, with 8 bases that match TRBD1. Losses at the gene ends were 2 bases for V and 0 bases for J; bases not matched to a gene: 7. Looked up from germline, CDR1 is SGHNT and CDR2 is YYREEE (reference sequence). This CDR3 has 16 residues. Filled out from reference TRBV5-4 and TRBJ2-7, the complete variable domain reads ETGVTQSPTHLIKTRGQQVTLRCSSQSGHNTVSWYQQALGQGPQFIFQYYREEENGRGNFPPRFSGLQFPNYSSELNVNALELDDSALYLCASSFGPGQASYEQYFGPGTRLTVT.